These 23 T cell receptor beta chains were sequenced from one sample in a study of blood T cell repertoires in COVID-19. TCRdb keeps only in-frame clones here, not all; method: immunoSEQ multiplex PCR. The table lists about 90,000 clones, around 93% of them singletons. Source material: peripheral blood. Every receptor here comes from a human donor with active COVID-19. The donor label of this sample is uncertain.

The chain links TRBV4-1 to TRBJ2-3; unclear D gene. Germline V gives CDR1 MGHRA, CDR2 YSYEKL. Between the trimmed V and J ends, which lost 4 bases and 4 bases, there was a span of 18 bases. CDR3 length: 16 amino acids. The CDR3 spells CASSPSRFVRPDTQYF. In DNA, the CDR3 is TGCGCCAGCAGCCCTTCTCGGTTTGTGAGGCCAGATACGCAGTATTTT.

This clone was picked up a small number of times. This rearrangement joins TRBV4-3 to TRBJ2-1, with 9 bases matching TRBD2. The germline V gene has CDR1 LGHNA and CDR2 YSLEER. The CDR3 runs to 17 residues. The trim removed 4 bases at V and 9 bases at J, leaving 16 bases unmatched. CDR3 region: CASSLAPGGPLAGEQFF. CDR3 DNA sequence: TGCGCCAGCAGCCTTGCTCCAGGGGGGCCACTAGCGGGTGAGCAGTTCTTC.

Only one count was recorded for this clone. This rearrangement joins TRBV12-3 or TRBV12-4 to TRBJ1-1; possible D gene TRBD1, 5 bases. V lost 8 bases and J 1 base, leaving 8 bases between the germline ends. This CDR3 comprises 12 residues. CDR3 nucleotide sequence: TGTGCCAGCTTGACAGAGAACACTGAAGCTTTCTTT. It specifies CASLTENTEAFF.

The CDR3 here is CASSISADNTEAFF. Here the CDR3 DNA reads TGTGCCAGTAGTATCTCTGCGGATAACACTGAAGCTTTCTTT. This rearrangement joins TRBV19 to TRBJ1-1; D is unclear. Trimming left V 3 bases short and J 2 bases short, with 10 bases between. Germline assignment: CDR1 LNHDA and CDR2 SQIVND (reference sequence). This CDR3 contains 14 residues.

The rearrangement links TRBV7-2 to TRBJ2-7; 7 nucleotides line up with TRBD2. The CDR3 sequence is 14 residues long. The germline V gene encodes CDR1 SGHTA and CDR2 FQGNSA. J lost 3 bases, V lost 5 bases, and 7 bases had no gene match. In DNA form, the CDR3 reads TGTGCCAGCAGCCCCGCGGGGGAGGGCTACGAGCAGTACTTC. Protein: CASSPAGEGYEQYF. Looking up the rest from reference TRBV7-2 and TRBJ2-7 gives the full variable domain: GAGVSQSPSNKVTEKGKDVELRCDPISGHTALYWYRQSLGQGLEFLIYFQGNSAPDKSGLPSDRFSAERTGGSVSTLTIQRTQQEDSAVYLCASSPAGEGYEQYFGPGTRLTVT.

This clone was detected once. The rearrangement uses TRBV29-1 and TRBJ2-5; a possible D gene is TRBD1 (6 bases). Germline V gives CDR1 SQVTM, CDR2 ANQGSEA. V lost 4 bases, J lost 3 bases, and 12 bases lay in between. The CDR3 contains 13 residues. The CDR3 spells CSVGPGVEETQYF. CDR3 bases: TGCAGCGTTGGGCCAGGGGTGGAAGAGACCCAGTACTTC.

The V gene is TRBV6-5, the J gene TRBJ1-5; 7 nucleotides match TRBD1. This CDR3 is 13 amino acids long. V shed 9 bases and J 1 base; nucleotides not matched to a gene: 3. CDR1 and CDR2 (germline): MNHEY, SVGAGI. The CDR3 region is CASGQESNQPQHF. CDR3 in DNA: TGTGCCAGTGGACAGGAGAGCAATCAGCCCCAGCATTTT.

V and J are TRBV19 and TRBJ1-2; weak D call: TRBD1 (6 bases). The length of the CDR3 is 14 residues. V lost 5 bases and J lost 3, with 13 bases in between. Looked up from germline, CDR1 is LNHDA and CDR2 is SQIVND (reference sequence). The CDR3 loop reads CASSPGDAHYGYTF. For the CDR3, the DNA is TGTGCCAGTAGTCCAGGGGACGCTCACTATGGCTACACCTTC.

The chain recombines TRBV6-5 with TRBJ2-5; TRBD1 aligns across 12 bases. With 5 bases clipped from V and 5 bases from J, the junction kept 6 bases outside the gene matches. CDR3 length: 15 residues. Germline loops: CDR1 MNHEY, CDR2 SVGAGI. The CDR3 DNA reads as TGTGCCAGCAGTCCTCCGGGACAGGGGGCCGAGACCCAGTACTTC. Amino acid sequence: CASSPPGQGAETQYF.

The CDR3 protein is CAISESTGTYEQYF. The CDR3 coding sequence is TGTGCCATCAGTGAGTCGACAGGGACCTACGAGCAGTACTTC. The chain joins TRBV10-3 to TRBJ2-7, with 7 bases that match TRBD1. The CDR3 contains 14 residues. CDR1 and CDR2 from the germline V gene are ENHRY and SYGVKD. With 0 bases clipped from V and 2 bases from J, the junction kept 1 base outside the gene matches.

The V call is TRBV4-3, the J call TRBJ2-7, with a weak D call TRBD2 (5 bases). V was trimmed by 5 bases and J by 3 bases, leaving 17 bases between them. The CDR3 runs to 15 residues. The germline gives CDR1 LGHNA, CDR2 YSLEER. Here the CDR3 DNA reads TGCGCCAGCAGCAATATTATAGGAGGAGACTACGAGCAGTACTTC. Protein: CASSNIIGGDYEQYF.

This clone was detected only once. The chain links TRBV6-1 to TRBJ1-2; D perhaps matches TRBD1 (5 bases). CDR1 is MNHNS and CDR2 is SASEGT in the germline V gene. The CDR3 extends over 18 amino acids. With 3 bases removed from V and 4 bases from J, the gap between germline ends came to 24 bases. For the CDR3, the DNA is TGTGCCAGCAGTGAGTTTGGGGCAGATGAGATGCTGCCCTATGGCTACACCTTC. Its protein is CASSEFGADEMLPYGYTF.

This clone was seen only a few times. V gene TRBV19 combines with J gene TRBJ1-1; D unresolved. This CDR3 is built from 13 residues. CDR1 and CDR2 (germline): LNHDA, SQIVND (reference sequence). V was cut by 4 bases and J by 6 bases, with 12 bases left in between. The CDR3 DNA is TGTGCCAGTAGTAGAGGGAGGCGCCCTGAAGCTTTCTTT. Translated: CASSRGRRPEAFF. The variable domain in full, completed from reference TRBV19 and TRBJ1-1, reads DGGITQSPKYLFRKEGQNVTLSCEQNLNHDAMYWYRQDPGQGLRLIYYSQIVNDFQKGDIAEGYSVSREKKESFPLTVTSAQKNPTAFYLCASSRGRRPEAFFGQGTRLTVV.

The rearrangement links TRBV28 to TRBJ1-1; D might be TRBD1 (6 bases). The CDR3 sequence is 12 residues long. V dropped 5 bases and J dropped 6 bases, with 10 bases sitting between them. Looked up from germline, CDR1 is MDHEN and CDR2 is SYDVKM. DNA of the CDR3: TGTGCCAGCAGTCCGGGGGGCCCTGAAGCTTTCTTT. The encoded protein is CASSPGGPEAFF.

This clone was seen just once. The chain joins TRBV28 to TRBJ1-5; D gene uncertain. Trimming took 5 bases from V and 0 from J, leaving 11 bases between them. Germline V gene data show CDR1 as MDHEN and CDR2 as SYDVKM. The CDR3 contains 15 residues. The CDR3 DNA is TGTGCCAGCAGTCCCGCGGGCAATAGCAATCAGCCCCAGCATTTT. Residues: CASSPAGNSNQPQHF.

The CDR3: CASSLSGTANYGYTF. CDR3 DNA: TGTGCCAGCAGCTTATCCGGGACAGCTAACTATGGCTACACCTTC. The chain has TRBV11-2 and TRBJ1-2, with 7 nucleotides matching TRBD1. The V segment lost 2 bases and the J segment 0 bases; nucleotides outside the gene matches: 3. Germline values: CDR1 SGHAT, CDR2 FQNNGV. This CDR3 spans 15 amino acids.

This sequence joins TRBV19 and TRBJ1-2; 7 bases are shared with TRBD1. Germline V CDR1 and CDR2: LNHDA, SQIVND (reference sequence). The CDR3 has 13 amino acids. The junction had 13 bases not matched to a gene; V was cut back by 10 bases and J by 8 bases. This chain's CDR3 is CATHNRGIKGYTF. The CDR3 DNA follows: TGTGCCACACACAACAGGGGAATCAAAGGCTACACCTTC.

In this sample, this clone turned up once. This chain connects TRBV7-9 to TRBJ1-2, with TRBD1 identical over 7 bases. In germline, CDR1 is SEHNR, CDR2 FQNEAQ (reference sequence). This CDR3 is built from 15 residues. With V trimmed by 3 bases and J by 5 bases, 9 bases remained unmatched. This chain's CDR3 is CASSFEGAALYGYTF. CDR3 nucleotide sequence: TGTGCCAGCAGCTTCGAGGGGGCGGCCTTGTATGGCTACACCTTC.

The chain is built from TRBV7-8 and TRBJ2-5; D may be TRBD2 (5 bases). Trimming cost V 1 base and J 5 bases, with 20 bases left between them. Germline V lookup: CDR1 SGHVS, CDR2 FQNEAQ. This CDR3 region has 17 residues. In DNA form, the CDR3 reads TGTGCCAGCAGCTTAGAAGGTATCCGTTGGGAGTCGGAGACCCAGTACTTC. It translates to CASSLEGIRWESETQYF.

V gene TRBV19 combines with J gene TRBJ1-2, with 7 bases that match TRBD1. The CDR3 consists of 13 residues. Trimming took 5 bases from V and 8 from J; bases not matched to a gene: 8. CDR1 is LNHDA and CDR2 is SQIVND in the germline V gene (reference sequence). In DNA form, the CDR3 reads TGTGCCAGTAGTTTACAGGGGATTCGAGGCTACACCTTC. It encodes CASSLQGIRGYTF.

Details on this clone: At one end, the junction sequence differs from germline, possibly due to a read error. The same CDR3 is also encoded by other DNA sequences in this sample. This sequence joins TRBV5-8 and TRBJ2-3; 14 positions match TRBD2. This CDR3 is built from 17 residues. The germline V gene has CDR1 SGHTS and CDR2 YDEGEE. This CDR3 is CASSPVTSGGASDTQYF. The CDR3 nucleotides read TGCGCCAGCAGCCCCGTGACTAGCGGGGGGGCATCAGATACGCAGTATTTT.

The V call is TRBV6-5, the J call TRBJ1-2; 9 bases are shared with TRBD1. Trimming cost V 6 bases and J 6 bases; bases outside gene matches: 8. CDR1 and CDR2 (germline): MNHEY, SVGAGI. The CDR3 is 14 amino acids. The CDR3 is CASSPPGTGHGYTF. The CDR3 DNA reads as TGTGCCAGCAGCCCCCCCGGGACAGGGCATGGCTACACCTTC.

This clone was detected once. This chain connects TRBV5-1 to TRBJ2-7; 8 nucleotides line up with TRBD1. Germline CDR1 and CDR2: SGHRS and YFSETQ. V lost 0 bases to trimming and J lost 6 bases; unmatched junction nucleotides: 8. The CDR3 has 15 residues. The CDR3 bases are TGCGCCAGCAGCTTGGGAGGGGACAGGTTGGGCGAGCAGTACTTC. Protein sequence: CASSLGGDRLGEQYF.